The TCR beta chain described here comes from a study of shared clonotypes between healthy human individuals. Whole-study results and caveats: In contrast to clonotypes shared by all four donors, non-shared clonotypes had lower generation probabilities.

The CDR3 is made up of 14 amino acids. The germline gives CDR1 MGHDK, CDR2 SYGVNS. Deletions cut 1 base from V and 6 bases from J, with 9 bases between. Assay: immunoSEQ multiplex PCR; the TCRdb copy retains only in-frame clones and omits some. The data show millions of clones, with roughly 94% seen just once and around 1.1% held by the top ten. The naive CD8 population came from CD45RO-negative cells selected for CCR7, without terminally differentiated effector memory CD45RA+ cells. A remark on this clone: Antigen: not known.

The source of this sequence is a man between 18 and 35 years old in good health. The chain links TRBV25-1 to TRBJ2-2; tentatively, D is TRBD2 (6 bases). Sequences were obtained from naive CD8+ T cells sorted from blood. The CDR3 nucleotides are TGTGCCAGCAGTGAATTCGGGGGTGCCGGGGAGCTGTTTTTT. This sequence encodes CASSEFGGAGELFF.